The text below deals with one TCR beta chain. The data are from a study of blood T cell repertoires in COVID-19. The CDR3 length is 17 residues. The ends lost 4 bases at V and 8 bases at J; junction bases unmatched: 14. CDR1 is SGHRS and CDR2 is YFSETQ in the germline V gene. Profiling relied on immunoSEQ multiplex PCR, and the TCRdb table lists in-frame clones only, not all of them. The sample yields some 250,000 clones, approximately 78% seen once. The source material was peripheral blood. The origin of this receptor is an older woman with active or convalescent COVID-19. The chain has TRBV5-1 and TRBJ1-6; 8 bases align to TRBD1. CDR3 DNA: TGCGCCAGCAGCCTCAATTCCGGGACAGGATCACATTCACCCCTCCACTTT. This sequence encodes CASSLNSGTGSHSPLHF.